This T cell receptor (beta chain) was identified during a study of regulatory T cells in long-lasting Graves disease (dated by TCRdb to the early 2020s). Turning to the overall study: Persistent Graves' disease meant more than 5 years of antithyroid drug treatment with TSH receptor autoantibodies that stayed positive. Peripheral blood TCR sequencing and RNA sequencing compared persistent Graves' disease patients with newly diagnosed Graves' disease patients. The study took place in China and was registered as a clinical trial. A total of around 35 samples underwent TCR sequencing, from about 13 patients with persistent Graves' disease and 20 patients with newly diagnosed Graves' disease. On average, persistent Graves' disease patients in the clinical cohort had been on antithyroid drugs for around 9.5 years. The paper's findings and limits, for the study overall: Compared with newly diagnosed patients, persistent Graves' disease patients had lower TCR Shannon entropy and fewer highly expanded clones, which suggests clonal expansion. Peripheral blood alone was examined, since thyroid tissue, which constituted the primary lesion, could not be accessed. Sequencing and analysis were limited to the TCR beta chain. Persistent disease showed preferential use of TRBV28, TRBJ1-2 and TRBJ2-5, whereas newly diagnosed disease favored TRBV20-1 and TRBJ2-1. The authors acknowledged the small sample size as a limitation that may reduce accuracy. A larger number of public clonotypes was shared among persistent patients (more than 2,500) than among newly diagnosed patients (roughly 930).

The intended sense of this specimen's time point label: persistent/refractory GD, antithyroid drugs over 5 years with positive TRAb. For both TCR sequencing and RNA sequencing, RNA was extracted from PBMCs in TRIzol. The diagnosis of Graves' disease was made according to American Thyroid Association guidelines. The patients came from an endocrinology department in Xi'an, China. Each patient gave 9 to 10 milliliters of peripheral blood, collected in an EDTA anticoagulant tube. Ficoll Paque Plus density gradient separation was used to isolate PBMCs, and no additional T cell sorting was done. RNA quality was checked with an Agilent 2100 Bioanalyzer and agarose gel, and concentration with a NanoDrop 2000. The CDR3 starts with the cysteine, ends with the phenylalanine, and has 14 residues. Left in the record is the CDR3 DNA by itself, 42 bases read in frame from the first base. CDR1 is given as LNHNV and CDR2 as YYDKDF, both from the germline V gene (reference sequence). Trimming leaves V shorter by 5 bases and J shorter by 7 bases, with the junction holding 9 bases beyond the gene matches.

Library construction relied on multiplex PCR. Instrument used: Illumina HiSeq 4000. CDR3 regions were amplified by Arm-PCR with iRepertoire HTBI primers to construct TCR beta libraries. Gel purification was performed on PCR products prior to sequencing. The paper's data handling went like this. Gene usage analysis of CDR3 amino acid clonotypes relied on the roughly 60 TRBV and 15 or so TRBJ segments identified across samples. Filtered high-quality paired reads were merged into contigs using COPE and FqMerger. BLAST was used to align contigs to the IMGT TRBV, TRBD and TRBJ reference genes, and CDR3 was defined following IMGT. Highly expanded clones were defined as clonotypes with a frequency above 0.1%. Shannon entropy served as the measure of repertoire diversity, while the Gini coefficient captured V-J evenness. A clonotype was considered public if more than one individual shared it. TCRdb reanalyzed the raw reads on its own, using fastp at Q25 for trimming and MiXCR for clone calling, and kept in-frame beta chains. Under each unique CDR3 protein, matching rows form one entry showing the most common genes and DNA. The V and J calls were determined by TCRdb, not by the authors. The sample yields a few hundred thousand distinct CDR3 sequences; around 20% were counted once. Clones ranked in the top ten supply more than 13% of the sample.

A word on this clonotype: No cognate antigen has been identified for it. Nothing much larger sits one base from this clone, and base qualities are not available.

This sequence was found in a female donor with Graves disease. The starting material was peripheral blood mononuclear cells (PBMCs), obtained when the disease was refractory, from a patient treated with antithyroid drugs. The V gene is TRBV15 and the J gene is TRBJ2-7, with 9 bases in between that match TRBD1. The DNA reads TGTGCCACCAGCCCCCGGGACAGGGTTACGGAGCAGTACTTC. Its coded protein is CATSPRDRVTEQYF. Reference TRBV15 and TRBJ2-7 proteins supply the regions before and after the CDR3; the full variable domain is: DAMVIQNPRYQVTQFGKPVTLSCSQTLNHNVMYWYQQKSSQAPKLLFHYYDKDFNNEADTPDNFQSRRPNTSFCFLDIRSPGLGDTAMYLCATSPRDRVTEQYFGPGTRLTVT.